The clone carrying this T cell receptor (beta chain) has just a few counts. Together with a sample-barcoded 5' primer, a J-beta primer mix was included in a second PCR lasting roughly 6 to 12 cycles. TCRdb reprocessed the 5' RACE reads with MiXCR, giving one entry per CDR3 protein. This sample has some 860,000 distinct CDR3 sequences; around three fifths occur once, and the top ten carry roughly 24%. The data derive from a study of blood T cells in healthy people across ages. CDR1 and CDR2 from the germline V gene are MNHEY and SMNVEV (reference sequence). CDR3 length: 15 amino acids. Trimming shortened V by 3 bases and J by 8 bases, and 14 bases separated the two germline ends.

The V gene is TRBV27, the J gene TRBJ2-6; the D is unclear. The sequence derives from a middle-aged man in good health. The sequencing sample was made of blood. In DNA form, the CDR3 reads TGTGCCAGCAGTTTTTTGGGGATTGGAACCAACGTCCTGACTTTC. It specifies CASSFLGIGTNVLTF.